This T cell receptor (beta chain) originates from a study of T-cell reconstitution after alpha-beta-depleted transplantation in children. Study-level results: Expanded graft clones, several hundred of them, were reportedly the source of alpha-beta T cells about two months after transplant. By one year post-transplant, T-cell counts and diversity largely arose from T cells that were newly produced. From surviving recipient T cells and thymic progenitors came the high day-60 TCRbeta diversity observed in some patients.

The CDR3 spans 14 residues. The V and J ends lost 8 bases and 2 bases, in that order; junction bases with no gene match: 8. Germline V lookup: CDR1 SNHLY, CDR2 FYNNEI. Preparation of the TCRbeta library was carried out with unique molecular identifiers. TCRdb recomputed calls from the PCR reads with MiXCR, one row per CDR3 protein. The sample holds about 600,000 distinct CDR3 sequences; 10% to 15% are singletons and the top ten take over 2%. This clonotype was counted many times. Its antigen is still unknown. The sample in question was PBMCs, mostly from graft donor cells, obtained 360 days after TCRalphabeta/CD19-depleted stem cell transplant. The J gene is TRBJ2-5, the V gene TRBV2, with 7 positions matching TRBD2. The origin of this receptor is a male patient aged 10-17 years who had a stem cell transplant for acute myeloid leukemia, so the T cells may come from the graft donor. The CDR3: CASRRRETQETQYF. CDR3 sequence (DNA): TGTGCCAGCCGCAGGCGGGAGACTCAAGAGACCCAGTACTTC.